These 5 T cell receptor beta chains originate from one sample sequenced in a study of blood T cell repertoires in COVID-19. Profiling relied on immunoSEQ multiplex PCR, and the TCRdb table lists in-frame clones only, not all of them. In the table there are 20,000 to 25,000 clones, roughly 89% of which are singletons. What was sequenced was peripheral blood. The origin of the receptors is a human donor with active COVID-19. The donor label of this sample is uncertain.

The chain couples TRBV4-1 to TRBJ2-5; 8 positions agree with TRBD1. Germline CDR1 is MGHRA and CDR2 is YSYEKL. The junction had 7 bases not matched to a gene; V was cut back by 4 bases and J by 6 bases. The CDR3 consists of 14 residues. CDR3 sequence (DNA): TGCGCCAGCAGCCGAGGGACAGGATCGAAGACCCAGTACTTC. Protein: CASSRGTGSKTQYF.

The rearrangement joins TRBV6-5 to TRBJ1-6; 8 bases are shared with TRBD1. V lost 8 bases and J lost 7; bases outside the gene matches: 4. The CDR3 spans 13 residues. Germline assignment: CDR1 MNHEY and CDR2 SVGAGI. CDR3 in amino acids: CASRDRGNSPLHF. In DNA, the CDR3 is TGTGCCAGCCGCGACAGGGGCAATTCACCCCTCCACTTT.

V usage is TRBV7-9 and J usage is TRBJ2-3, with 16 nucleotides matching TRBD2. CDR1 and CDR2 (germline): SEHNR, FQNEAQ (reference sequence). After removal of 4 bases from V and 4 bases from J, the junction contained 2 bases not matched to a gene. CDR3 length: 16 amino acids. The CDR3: CASSSGLAGGSDTQYF. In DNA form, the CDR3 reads TGTGCCAGCAGCTCGGGACTAGCGGGAGGGTCAGATACGCAGTATTTT. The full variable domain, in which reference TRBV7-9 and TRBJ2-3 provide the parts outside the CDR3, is DTGVSQNPRHKITKRGQNVTFRCDPISEHNRLYWYRQTLGQGPEFLTYFQNEAQLEKSRLLSDRFSAERPKGSFSTLEIQRTEQGDSAMYLCASSSGLAGGSDTQYFGPGTRLTVL.

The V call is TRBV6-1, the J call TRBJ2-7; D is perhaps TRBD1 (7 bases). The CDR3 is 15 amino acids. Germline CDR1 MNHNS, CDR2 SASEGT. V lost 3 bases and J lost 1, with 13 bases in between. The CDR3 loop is CASSEGAGQSYEQYF. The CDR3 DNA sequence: TGTGCCAGCAGTGAGGGTGCGGGACAGTCCTACGAGCAGTACTTC.

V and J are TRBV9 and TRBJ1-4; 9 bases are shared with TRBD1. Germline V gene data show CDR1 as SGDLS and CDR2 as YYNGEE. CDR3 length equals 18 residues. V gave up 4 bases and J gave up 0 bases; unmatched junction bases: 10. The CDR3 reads CASSPPGTGYATNEKLFF. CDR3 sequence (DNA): TGTGCCAGCAGCCCCCCGGGGACAGGGTACGCAACTAATGAAAAACTGTTTTTT.